This paragraph reports one T cell receptor (beta chain). The antigen remains undetermined. Researchers ran the PCR with 60 Vbeta and 13 Jbeta primers. Sequencing was performed with immunoSEQ multiplex PCR; in TCRdb, only in-frame clones are kept and a portion is missing. The sample yields about 100,000 clones, about 75% seen once. The germline V gene encodes CDR1 MNHNS and CDR2 SASEGT. This CDR3 comprises 15 residues. J gave up 8 bases and V 5 bases, and 9 bases lay outside the gene matches. The data were taken from a study of cytomegalovirus exposure and HLA in healthy donors. In the study overall: Most donors, 80% to 90% of 350 to 450 genotyped, fell in the Caucasian-associated ancestry cluster. Whole-study results and caveats: It is likely that the observed cluster of highly shared sequence variants was a sequencing artifact. Later analysis identified a missense DCLRE1C variant that was linked to TCR beta V- and J-gene trimming. The investigators catalogued 150 or so TCR beta chains as cytomegalovirus-associated.

This sequence joins TRBV6-1 and TRBJ1-2; 12 bases map to TRBD1. This TCR derives from a man in his forties or fifties in good health and CMV-seropositive. Sequencing was performed on PBMCs. The CDR3 DNA reads TGTGCCAGCAGTACCGGGACAGGGGGCGCGATAGGCTACACCTTC. Its translation is CASSTGTGGAIGYTF.